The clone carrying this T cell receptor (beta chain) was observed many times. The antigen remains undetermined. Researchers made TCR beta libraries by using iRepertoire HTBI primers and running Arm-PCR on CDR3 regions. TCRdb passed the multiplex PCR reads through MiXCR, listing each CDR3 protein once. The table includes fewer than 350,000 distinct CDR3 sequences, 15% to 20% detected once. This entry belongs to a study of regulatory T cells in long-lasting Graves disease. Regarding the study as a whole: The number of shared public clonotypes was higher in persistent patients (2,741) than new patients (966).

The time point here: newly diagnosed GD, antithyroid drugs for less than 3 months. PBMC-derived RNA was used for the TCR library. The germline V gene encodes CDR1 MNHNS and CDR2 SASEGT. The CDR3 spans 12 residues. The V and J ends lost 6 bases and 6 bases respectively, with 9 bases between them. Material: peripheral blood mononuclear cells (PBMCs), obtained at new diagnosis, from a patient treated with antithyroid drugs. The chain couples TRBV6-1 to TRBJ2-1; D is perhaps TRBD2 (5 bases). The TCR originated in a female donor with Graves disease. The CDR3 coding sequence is TGTGCCAGCAGCCACGGACTCAATGAGCAGTTCTTC. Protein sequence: CASSHGLNEQFF.